This section outlines one T cell receptor beta chain sequence together with its context. As yet, its antigen is unknown. The data stem from a study of monozygotic twins with inflammatory bowel disease. Germline assignment: CDR1 SQVTM and CDR2 ANQGSEA. The CDR3 runs to 14 residues. Total RNA input per TCR library was approximately 3.5 ug. From its re-call of the 5' RACE reads, TCRdb lists each CDR3 protein once, without DNA. In total, the table holds roughly 330,000 distinct CDR3 sequences. Study results and limitations: In patient repertoires, differing immunosuppressive treatments may have added some variability. Other individuals had fewer clonotypes in common with IBD patients than with healthy twins, especially with disease activity.

The origin of this receptor is a human donor with ulcerative colitis or Crohn's disease, or a healthy co-twin of an affected twin (not recorded which). The material sequenced was blood. The gene calls are TRBV29-1 and TRBJ2-1; the TCRdb call, TRBD2, lacks DNA for checking. The CDR3 is CSVNRAGASNEQFF.